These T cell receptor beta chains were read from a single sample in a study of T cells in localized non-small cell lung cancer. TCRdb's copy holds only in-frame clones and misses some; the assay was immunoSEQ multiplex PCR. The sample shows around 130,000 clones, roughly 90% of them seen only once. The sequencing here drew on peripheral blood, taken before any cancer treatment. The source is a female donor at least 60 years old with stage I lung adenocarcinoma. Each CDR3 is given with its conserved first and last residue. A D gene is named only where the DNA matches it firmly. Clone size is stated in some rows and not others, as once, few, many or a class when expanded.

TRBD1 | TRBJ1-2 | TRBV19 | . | TGTGCCAGTAGCAAGCAGGGGGCGGACTATGGCTACACCTTC | CASSKQGADYGYTF
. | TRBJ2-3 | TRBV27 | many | TGTGCCAGCAGTCCGCCCCCCTCAGGTAGAGATACGCAGTATTTT | CASSPPPSGRDTQYF
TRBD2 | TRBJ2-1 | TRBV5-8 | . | TGTGCCAGCAGCGTTAGCGGGAGCTCCTACAATGAGCAGTTCTTC | CASSVSGSSYNEQFF
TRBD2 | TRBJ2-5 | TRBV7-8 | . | TGTGCCAGCAGCCCCGTCTTGCTAGCGGTAGGGGAGACCCAGTACTTC | CASSPVLLAVGETQYF
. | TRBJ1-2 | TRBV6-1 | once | TGTGCCAGCAGTGAACAGAGGGGCTACACCTTC | CASSEQRGYTF
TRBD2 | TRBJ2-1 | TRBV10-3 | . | TGTGCCAGTACTCCGGGACTAGCGGGAGGGAATGAGCAGTTCTTC | CASTPGLAGGNEQFF
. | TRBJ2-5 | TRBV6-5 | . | TGTGCCAGCAGTGAAGAGGGAGGCCAGTACTTC | CASSEEGGQYF
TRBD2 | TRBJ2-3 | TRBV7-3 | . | TGTGCCACGCGGGAGGGCACAGATACGCAGTATTTT | CATREGTDTQYF
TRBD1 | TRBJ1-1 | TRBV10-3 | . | TGTGCCATCAGTGAGAGCAGGGGGCATGGCACTGAAGCTTTCTTT | CAISESRGHGTEAFF
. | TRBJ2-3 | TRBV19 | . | TGTGCCAGTAGTATTTCGTCCCCAGATACGCAGTATTTT | CASSISSPDTQYF
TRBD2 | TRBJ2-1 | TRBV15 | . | TGTGCCACCAGCAGAGATCCGGGAGGCAAGGATGAGCAGTTCTTC | CATSRDPGGKDEQFF
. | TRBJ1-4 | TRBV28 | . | TGTGCCAGCAGTCCCGCCGGATGGGGGCGGACTAATGAAAAACTGTTTTTT | CASSPAGWGRTNEKLFF
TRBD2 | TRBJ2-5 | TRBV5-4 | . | TGTGCCAGCAGCTCCCCGGGACTAGCGGGGGTACGAGAGACCCAGTACTTC | CASSSPGLAGVRETQYF
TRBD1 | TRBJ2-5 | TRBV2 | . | TGTGCCAGCAGTCTTCTGACAGGGCAAGAGACCCAGTACTTC | CASSLLTGQETQYF
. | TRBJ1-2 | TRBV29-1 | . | TGCAGCGTTGAATTAGGCCTTGGAATCTATGGCTACACCTTC | CSVELGLGIYGYTF
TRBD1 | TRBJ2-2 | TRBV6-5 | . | TGTGCCAGCAGTCCCCAGGGGGCGCGGACCGGGGAGCTGTTTTTT | CASSPQGARTGELFF
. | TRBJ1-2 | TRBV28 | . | TGTGCCAGCAGGTTTCAGGTGAATGGCTACACCTTC | CASRFQVNGYTF
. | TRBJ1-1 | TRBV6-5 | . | TGTGCCAGCAGTTTAAGACGCGGGGGAACTGAAGCTTTCTTT | CASSLRRGGTEAFF
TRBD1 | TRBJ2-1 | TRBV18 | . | TGTGCCAGCTCACCACCGGGACAGGGATCGGATGAGCAGTTCTTC | CASSPPGQGSDEQFF
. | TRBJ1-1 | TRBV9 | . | TGTGCCAGCAGCGAGCCGGAAGGGTTGAACACTGAAGCTTTCTTT | CASSEPEGLNTEAFF
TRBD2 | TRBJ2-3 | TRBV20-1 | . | TGCAGTGCTAGGACTAGCTCTACGCAGTATTTT | CSARTSSTQYF
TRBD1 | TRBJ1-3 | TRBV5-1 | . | TGCGCCAGCAGCAACGGGGGACAGAGCTCTGGAAACACCATATATTTT | CASSNGGQSSGNTIYF
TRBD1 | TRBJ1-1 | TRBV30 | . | TGTGCCTGGAGCGCGGACAGGGAGACTGAAGCTTTCTTT | CAWSADRETEAFF
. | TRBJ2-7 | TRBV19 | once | TGTGCCAGTAGAAGGGGCGGGTCTAACAGCTACGAGCAGTACTTC | CASRRGGSNSYEQYF
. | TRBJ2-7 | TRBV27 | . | TGTGCCAGCAGTTCCGGGTTAAGCTCCTACGAGCAGTACTTC | CASSSGLSSYEQYF
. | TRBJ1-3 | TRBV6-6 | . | TGTGCCAGCGTTGGGGTCCTTGGAAACACCATATATTTT | CASVGVLGNTIYF
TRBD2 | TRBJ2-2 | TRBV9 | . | TGTGCCAGCAGCGTATCCAGCGGGGCTTTGGCGGGCGGGGAGCTGTTTTTT | CASSVSSGALAGGELFF
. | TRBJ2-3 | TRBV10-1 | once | TGCGCCAGCAGTGAGTCGTTTTCTCCGGGAGCCGGCACAGATACGCAGTATTTT | CASSESFSPGAGTDTQYF
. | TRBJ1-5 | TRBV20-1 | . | TGCAGTGCTAGAGATAAACAGCCCCAGCATTTT | CSARDKQPQHF
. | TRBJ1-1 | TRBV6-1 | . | TGTGCCAGCAGTGATGGGGACACTGAAGCTTTCTTT | CASSDGDTEAFF
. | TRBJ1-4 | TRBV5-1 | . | TGCGCCAGCAGCTTGCGCCTTGATGAAAAACTGTTTTTT | CASSLRLDEKLFF
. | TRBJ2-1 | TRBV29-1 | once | TGCAGCGTTGTTCCGGGACCGAACAATGAGCAGTTCTTC | CSVVPGPNNEQFF
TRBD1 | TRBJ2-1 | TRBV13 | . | TGTGCCAGCAGCTCACAGGGGGGAAACAATGAGCAGTTCTTC | CASSSQGGNNEQFF
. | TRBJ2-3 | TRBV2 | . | TGTGCCAGCACCAGGGAAGGACCTAGCACAGATACGCAGTATTTT | CASTREGPSTDTQYF
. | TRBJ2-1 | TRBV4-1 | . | TGCGCCAGCAGCCACGGTCTGGTTCCTGCGGCCAATGAGCAGTTCTTC | CASSHGLVPAANEQFF
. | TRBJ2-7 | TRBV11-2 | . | TGTGCCAGCAGCTTAGGTCACCAGATACATACCTACGAGCAGTACTTC | CASSLGHQIHTYEQYF
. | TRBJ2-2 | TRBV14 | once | TGTGCCAGCAGCCAAGTCGGGGAGCTGTTTTTT | CASSQVGELFF
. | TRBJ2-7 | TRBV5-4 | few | TGTGCCAGCAGCTCGAACTACCGCTACGAGCAGTACTTC | CASSSNYRYEQYF
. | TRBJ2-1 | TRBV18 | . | TGTGCCAGCTCACCCTTAGCGGATTTCTCCTACAATGAGCAGTTCTTC | CASSPLADFSYNEQFF
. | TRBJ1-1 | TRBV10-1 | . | TGCGCCAGCAGTGAGGGACAGCCGAACACTGAAGCTTTCTTT | CASSEGQPNTEAFF